This is a list of T cell receptor beta chains from one sample in a study of T cells in localized non-small cell lung cancer. The protocol was immunoSEQ multiplex PCR, while the TCRdb copy is restricted to in-frame clones and leaves out a portion. The table lists about 24,000 clones, more than 85% of them singletons, with 12% to 15% in the top ten. Sequencing was performed on peripheral blood, taken before any cancer treatment. The source is a man aged 35-75 years with stage III squamous cell lung carcinoma. CDR3s include the opening cysteine and the closing phenylalanine or tryptophan. D genes are given only for firm matches. Clone size appears in some rows only: once, few, many, or a class for an expanded clone.

>-|TRBJ1-1|TRBV6-6|-
CASSHRQLNTEAFF
>-|TRBJ1-1|TRBV7-2|-
CASSEYGGAAEAFF
>-|TRBJ2-5|TRBV7-3|TRBD2
CASSRTGTTQETQYF
>-|TRBJ2-1|TRBV29-1|-
CSVDEQFF
>-|TRBJ2-2|TRBV11-1|TRBD1
CASSTGTGLTGELFF
>few|TRBJ1-4|TRBV10-2|-
CASSDRATGVNEKLFF
>-|TRBJ1-3|TRBV6-5|-
CASSRGSSGNTIYF
>-|TRBJ1-1|TRBV28|TRBD1
CASSTAGGVTEAFF
>-|TRBJ2-1|TRBV19|TRBD1
CASSRGARTGEQFF
>-|TRBJ2-6|TRBV7-9|TRBD2
CAYGGGSGANVLTF
>-|TRBJ2-1|TRBV10-3|TRBD2
CAISGPTSGSYNEQFF
>once|TRBJ2-1|TRBV11-2|TRBD1
CASSSSGTGSYNEQFF
>-|TRBJ2-5|TRBV6-7|TRBD1
CASSRPRQGRFTEQYF
>-|TRBJ1-5|TRBV27|-
CASSPGGQPQHF
>-|TRBJ2-5|TRBV29-1|-
CSVAFRTQETQYF
>once|TRBJ2-1|TRBV6-6|-
CASSYSRLDNEQFF
>-|TRBJ1-5|TRBV7-2|TRBD1
CASSLGTGSNQPQHF
>-|TRBJ2-1|TRBV2|-
CASSQGQGGEQFF
>once|TRBJ2-1|TRBV28|TRBD2
CASSSTSGRAGEQFF